A single sample gave rise to the 8 T cell receptor beta chains below, sequenced in a study of blood T cells in healthy people across ages. It was with a sample-barcoded 5' primer and a J-beta primer mix that a second PCR of about 7 to 12 cycles was run. TCRdb ran MiXCR on the 5' RACE reads and lists one entry per CDR3 protein. The sample lists 1.5 million to 2 million distinct CDR3 sequences, about two fifths occurring once. The sequenced material came from blood. The receptors were gathered from a human donor in good health.

The V and J genes are TRBV6-2 or TRBV6-3 and TRBJ2-1; 8 bases are shared with TRBD1. V lost 6 bases to trimming and J lost 10 bases; unmatched junction nucleotides: 5. CDR1 and CDR2 (germline): MNHEY, SVGEGT. The CDR3 is 12 amino acids. The CDR3 spells CASSEQGVEQFF. Here the CDR3 DNA reads TGTGCCAGCAGCGAACAGGGGGTAGAGCAGTTCTTC.

The J gene is TRBJ2-1, the V gene TRBV6-2 or TRBV6-3; 12 bases fit TRBD2. Trimming at V came to 5 bases and at J to 7 bases, leaving 6 bases not matched to a gene. CDR1 and CDR2 (germline): MNHEY, SVGEGT. The CDR3 runs 15 residues. CDR3 in DNA: TGTGCCAGCAGTATGACTAGCGGGGGTTGGAATGAGCAGTTCTTC. Protein sequence: CASSMTSGGWNEQFF.

The sample holds a few counts of this clonotype. The gene calls are TRBV5-1 and TRBJ2-7, with D tentatively TRBD2 (5 bases). CDR3 size: 14 residues. Trimming took off 0 bases at V and 9 bases at J, with 16 bases between the two ends. In germline, CDR1 is SGHRS, CDR2 YFSETQ. The CDR3: CASSLESGNVRQYF. CDR3 nucleotide sequence: TGCGCCAGCAGCTTGGAGTCGGGAAACGTTCGGCAGTACTTC.

The gene calls are TRBV5-1 and TRBJ2-1; 8 bases are a match to TRBD2. The CDR3 is 14 amino acids. The V segment lost 6 bases and the J segment 5 bases; nucleotides outside the gene matches: 7. CDR1 and CDR2 (germline): SGHRS, YFSETQ. The CDR3 reads CASNRRGDNNEQFF. For the CDR3, the DNA is TGCGCCAGCAATCGGCGGGGGGATAACAATGAGCAGTTCTTC.

With regard to this clonotype: This sequence may be a read error, since a much larger clone differs from it by one base. This rearrangement joins TRBV29-1 to TRBJ2-7; TRBD2 matches 7 bases. Losses at the gene ends were 6 bases for V and 4 bases for J; bases not matched to a gene: 12. CDR1 and CDR2 from the germline V gene are SQVTM and ANQGSEA. The CDR3 runs 14 residues. The CDR3 reads CSVLAASGRYEQYF. In DNA, the CDR3 is TGCAGCGTCCTCGCCGCTAGCGGACGATACGAGCAGTACTTC.

At least ten counts were recorded for this clonotype. V usage is TRBV29-1 and J usage is TRBJ2-3; D possibly corresponds to TRBD1 (6 bases). The V and J ends lost 5 bases and 6 bases respectively, with 12 bases between them. The CDR3 is made up of 12 amino acids. The germline gives CDR1 SQVTM, CDR2 ANQGSEA. The CDR3 protein is CSVSDSADTQYF. Written as DNA, the CDR3 is TGCAGCGTTTCGGACAGTGCTGATACGCAGTATTTT.

This clonotype turned up a few times. The CDR3 DNA reads as TGTGCCAGCAGCGCACAGGGCCATAATTCACCCCTCCACTTT. It codes for CASSAQGHNSPLHF. The chain couples TRBV7-2 to TRBJ1-6; a weak D match, TRBD1 (6 bases). The CDR3 is 14 residues long. V was pared by 5 bases and J by 5 bases, with 10 bases between. Germline V gives CDR1 SGHTA, CDR2 FQGNSA.

V usage is TRBV3-1 and J usage is TRBJ2-7; D unclear. The CDR3 totals 13 residues. Deletions cut 8 bases from V and 0 bases from J, with 11 bases between. The germline CDR1 and CDR2 sequences are LGHDT and YNNKEL (reference sequence). CDR3: CASQLSSSYEQYF. CDR3 coding DNA: TGTGCCAGCCAGCTTTCGAGCTCCTACGAGCAGTACTTC.